This T cell receptor (beta chain) was sequenced during a study of T cell repertoires in aging, cancer and after chemotherapy. The ends were cut back, 6 bases at V and 7 bases at J, with 13 bases in the middle. CDR3 length: 12 amino acids. Rearranged V-D-J TRB sequences were amplified with a mixed TRB-A/B primer pool. In TCRdb, the multiplex PCR reads were re-called with MiXCR into one record per CDR3 protein. The sample lists 2,000 to 2,500 distinct CDR3 sequences, roughly 20% occurring once. By sample fraction, this clonotype is medium-sized (0.01 to 0.1%). The template was genomic DNA from peripheral blood, not RNA.

The V call is TRBV12-3 or TRBV12-4, the J call TRBJ2-7; no definite D call. Source material: blood. The receptor was derived from a human donor with a solid tumor. CDR3: CASSSSVGEQYF. CDR3 in DNA: TGTGCCAGCAGCTCGTCGGTGGGGGAGCAGTACTTC.